These 32 T cell receptor beta chains were sequenced from one sample in a study of T cells expressing NK-cell markers (dated by TCRdb to 2018 to 2021). Libraries were made using 5' RACE. Sequencing relied on an Illumina HiSeq 2000. TCRdb reprocessed the raw reads; every CDR3 protein sequence is a single record, and DNA is not supplied. The sample's own table lists 140,000 to 150,000 distinct CDR3 sequences. Less than 15% of the sample belongs to the ten largest clones. Sequencing was performed on blood T cells: a sorted CD56 or NKG2C T cell subset, CD4+ or CD8+ T cells, or bulk PBMC T cells (not recorded which). All receptors derive from a man aged 18 to 29 in good health. Donor details come from another sample of the same person, matched by shared clones.

This chain links TRBV7-2 with TRBJ2-3. The CDR3 has 13 amino acids. Germline loops: CDR1 SGHTA, CDR2 FQGNSA. CDR3 loop: CASSPPGTDTQYF.

The J gene is TRBJ2-5, the V gene TRBV9; TCRdb reports TRBD2, a call that lacks DNA to check it against. CDR1 is SGDLS and CDR2 is YYNGEE in the germline V gene. CDR3 size: 15 residues. CDR3 sequence reads: CASSDLAGFGETQYF.

V usage is TRBV19 and J usage is TRBJ2-4; the TRBD2 assignment by TCRdb is unverifiable without DNA. The CDR3 loop spans 19 amino acids. Germline V gene lookup returns CDR1 LNHDA and CDR2 SQIVND (reference sequence). The CDR3 sequence is CASSTQIPGLADETAIQYF.

This chain connects TRBV7-2 to TRBJ2-1; TCRdb picks TRBD1, but there is no DNA to check that call. The CDR3 extends over 17 amino acids. Germline lookup yields CDR1 SGHTA and CDR2 FQGNSA. The chain's CDR3 is CASSLAGRGAIHNEQFF.

The V call is TRBV20-1, the J call TRBJ2-2. Germline assignment: CDR1 DFQATT and CDR2 SNEGSKA (reference sequence). The CDR3 length is 13 residues. CDR3 region: CSAPTPETGELFF.

The CDR3 here is CASSLAASGSSYNEQFF. The V call is TRBV27, the J call TRBJ2-1; TCRdb selects TRBD2, and the lack of DNA leaves this call unchecked. CDR1 and CDR2 from the germline V gene are MNHEY and SMNVEV (reference sequence). The CDR3 has 17 residues.

CDR3 in amino acids: CTSSLSRQGFDGYTF. This rearrangement joins TRBV1 to TRBJ1-2; absent DNA, TCRdb's TRBD1 call cannot be checked. TRBV1 is noted as a pseudogene. The CDR3 is made up of 15 amino acids.

The rearrangement links TRBV5-1 to TRBJ2-7; TCRdb names TRBD1, which stays unverified in the absence of DNA. Germline CDR1 is SGHRS and CDR2 is YFSETQ. This CDR3 region has 16 residues. The CDR3 protein is CASSEEQGGGVNGQYF.

The rearrangement links TRBV19 to TRBJ2-1; TCRdb picks TRBD2, but there is no DNA to check that call. CDR1 and CDR2 from the germline V gene are LNHDA and SQIVND (reference sequence). This CDR3 is built from 15 residues. CDR3 in amino acids: CASGNGTSAHNEQFF.

The rearrangement uses TRBV5-6 and TRBJ2-1. The CDR3 contains 14 residues. Germline V CDR1 and CDR2: SGHDT, YYEEEE. The CDR3 spells CASSSGLAANEQFF.

The chain couples TRBV7-2 to TRBJ2-3; TCRdb returns TRBD2, unconfirmable since there is no DNA. Germline V gene sequence: CDR1 SGHTA, CDR2 FQGNSA. CDR3 length: 17 amino acids. The CDR3 loop reads CASSFISLAGFTDTQYF. Drawing the rest from reference TRBV7-2 and TRBJ2-3, the complete variable domain is GAGVSQSPSNKVTEKGKDVELRCDPISGHTALYWYRQSLGQGLEFLIYFQGNSAPDKSGLPSDRFSAERTGGSVSTLTIQRTQQEDSAVYLCASSFISLAGFTDTQYFGPGTRLTVL.

The V call is TRBV11-2, the J call TRBJ2-3. The CDR3 is made up of 13 amino acids. CDR1 and CDR2 from the germline V gene are SGHAT and FQNNGV. The CDR3 protein is CASSSSRTDTQYF.

The V gene is TRBV11-2, the J gene TRBJ2-3. From germline, CDR1 is SGHAT and CDR2 FQNNGV. The CDR3 totals 12 residues. The CDR3: CASRFLRDTQYF.

The genes are TRBV6-2 or TRBV6-3 and TRBJ2-2; the TCRdb D gene call, TRBD1, has no DNA to confirm it. Germline assignment: CDR1 MNHEY and CDR2 SVGEGT. The CDR3 contains 18 residues. The CDR3: CASIALNWQGQNTGELFF.

V and J are TRBV5-1 and TRBJ1-1; the TCRdb D gene call, TRBD1, has no DNA to confirm it. The germline CDR1 and CDR2 sequences are SGHRS and YFSETQ. The CDR3 totals 18 residues. The CDR3 loop reads CASSLLGTGDFLNTEAFF.

The chain couples TRBV4-1 to TRBJ2-1. Germline V gene data show CDR1 as MGHRA and CDR2 as YSYEKL. The length of the CDR3 is 14 residues. CDR3 residues: CASSQVLAGNEQFF.

This sequence joins TRBV27 and TRBJ2-1; TCRdb reports TRBD1, a call that lacks DNA to check it against. The CDR3 is 13 residues long. The germline gives CDR1 MNHEY, CDR2 SMNVEV (reference sequence). CDR3: CAVEGEGINEQFF.

J is TRBJ1-1 and V is TRBV7-3; TCRdb returns TRBD1, unconfirmable since there is no DNA. In germline, CDR1 is SGHTA, CDR2 FQGTGA. CDR3 length: 18 amino acids. The CDR3 protein is CASSLTSLDRGMNTEAFF.

V is TRBV11-2 and J is TRBJ2-1. Germline assignment: CDR1 SGHAT and CDR2 FQNNGV. The CDR3 runs to 16 residues. CDR3 sequence: CASSLAGPGSYNEQFF.

The gene calls are TRBV20-1 and TRBJ1-1. There are 13 residues in the CDR3. In germline, CDR1 is DFQATT, CDR2 SNEGSKA (reference sequence). The CDR3 here is CSVKSPYSTEAFF.

The chain has TRBV29-1 and TRBJ2-1; lacking DNA, the TRBD2 call made by TCRdb goes unchecked. There are 14 residues in the CDR3. Germline loops: CDR1 SQVTM, CDR2 ANQGSEA. CDR3 sequence: CSVVPSGRRNEQFF.

J is TRBJ2-2 and V is TRBV5-5. Germline lookup yields CDR1 SGHKS and CDR2 YYEKEE (reference sequence). The CDR3 totals 11 residues. The CDR3 loop is CASSVTGELFF.

This rearrangement joins TRBV5-4 to TRBJ1-2. This CDR3 is built from 15 residues. Germline-derived CDR1 and CDR2 are SGHNT and YYREEE (reference sequence). The CDR3 protein is CASSGGVLTNYGYTF. Supplemented by reference TRBV5-4 and TRBJ1-2, the full variable domain reads ETGVTQSPTHLIKTRGQQVTLRCSSQSGHNTVSWYQQALGQGPQFIFQYYREEENGRGNFPPRFSGLQFPNYSSELNVNALELDDSALYLCASSGGVLTNYGYTFGSGTRLTVV.

The chain recombines TRBV7-2 with TRBJ2-1; TCRdb's D gene call, TRBD2, goes unchecked for lack of DNA. The CDR3 runs to 13 residues. Germline CDR1 is SGHTA and CDR2 is FQGNSA. The CDR3 sequence is CASSPGGAGEQFF.

V usage is TRBV5-1 and J usage is TRBJ2-1; TCRdb's assignment of TRBD2 cannot be checked, as there is no DNA. The V gene's germline CDR1 is SGHRS and CDR2 YFSETQ. This CDR3 is built from 17 residues. The CDR3: CASSLDFEIAGESEQFF.

The V and J genes are TRBV12-2 and TRBJ2-7; TCRdb's D call of TRBD2 is untestable without DNA. TRBV12-2 is recorded as a pseudogene. The length of the CDR3 is 17 residues. The CDR3 protein is CASRFGCNFPRPYEQYF.

V usage is TRBV4-2 and J usage is TRBJ2-1; TCRdb proposes TRBD2, but this gene call is untestable without DNA. CDR1 and CDR2 from the germline V gene are LGHNA and YNFKEQ. The CDR3 consists of 17 residues. CDR3 residues: CASSQALLLAGGAEQFF.

The CDR3 here is CASSLRQASKNEQFF. J is TRBJ2-1 and V is TRBV5-1. The CDR3 is made up of 15 amino acids. CDR1 is SGHRS, CDR2 YFSETQ, per germline.

The rearrangement joins TRBV30 to TRBJ2-5; TCRdb's assignment of TRBD1 cannot be checked, as there is no DNA. The CDR3 runs 14 residues. Per the germline V gene, CDR1 is GTSNPN and CDR2 is SVGIG (reference sequence). The CDR3 region is CAWSLGGAGETQYF. The whole variable domain, remainder taken from reference TRBV30 and TRBJ2-5, is SQTIHQWPATLVQPVGSPLSLECTVEGTSNPNLYWYRQAAGRGLQLLFYSVGIGQISSEVPQNLSASRPQDRQFILSSKKLLLSDSGFYLCAWSLGGAGETQYFGPGTRLLVL.

The genes are TRBV7-8 and TRBJ2-4; the TCRdb call, TRBD2, lacks DNA for checking. The CDR3 consists of 16 residues. Germline V lookup: CDR1 SGHVS, CDR2 FQNEAQ. The CDR3 reads CASSLGLGSLINIQYF.

J is TRBJ2-7 and V is TRBV7-2; checking the TCRdb D call of TRBD1 is not possible without DNA. In germline, CDR1 is SGHTA, CDR2 FQGNSA. The CDR3 extends over 14 amino acids. The CDR3: CASSWDRGAYEQYF.

The J gene is TRBJ2-1, the V gene TRBV19. CDR3 length: 13 residues. Germline V gives CDR1 LNHDA, CDR2 SQIVND (reference sequence). The CDR3 spells CASSIGSYNEQFF.